The clone carrying this T cell receptor (beta chain) was found once. The germline V gene encodes CDR1 MNHEY and CDR2 SMNVEV (reference sequence). With V trimmed by 5 bases and J by 4 bases, 20 bases remained unmatched. CDR3 length: 20 residues. Produced via immunoSEQ multiplex PCR; TCRdb's table is partial and in-frame only. The data hold some 250,000 clones, with roughly 80% observed a single time. The sample belongs to a study of blood T cell repertoires in COVID-19. Study information: Nucleic acid was either cDNA or gDNA, and it came from T cells, B-cell-depleted T cells, or PBMCs.

The rearrangement uses TRBV27 and TRBJ2-5; 12 nucleotides align to TRBD2. This TCR came from a woman under 30 with acute or convalescent COVID-19. Sequenced sample: peripheral blood. DNA for the CDR3: TGTGCCAGCAGTCGCCGGGGGCTAGCGGGAGGGCCTACCCCAGTAGAGACCCAGTACTTC. Translation gives CASSRRGLAGGPTPVETQYF.